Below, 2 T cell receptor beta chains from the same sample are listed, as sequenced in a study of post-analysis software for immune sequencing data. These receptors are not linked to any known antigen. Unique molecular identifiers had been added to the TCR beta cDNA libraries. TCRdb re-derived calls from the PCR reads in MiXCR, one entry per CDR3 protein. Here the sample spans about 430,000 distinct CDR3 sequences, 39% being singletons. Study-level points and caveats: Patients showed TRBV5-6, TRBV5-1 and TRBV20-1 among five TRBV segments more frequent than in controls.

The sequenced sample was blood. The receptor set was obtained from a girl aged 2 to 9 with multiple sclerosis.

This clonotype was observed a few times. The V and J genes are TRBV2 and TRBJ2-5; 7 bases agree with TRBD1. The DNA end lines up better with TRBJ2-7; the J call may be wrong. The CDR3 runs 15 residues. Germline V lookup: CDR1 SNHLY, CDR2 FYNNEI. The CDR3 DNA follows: TGTGCCAGCAGTGACCCGGGACAGATCGCCTACGAGCAGTACTTC. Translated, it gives CASSDPGQIAYEQYF.

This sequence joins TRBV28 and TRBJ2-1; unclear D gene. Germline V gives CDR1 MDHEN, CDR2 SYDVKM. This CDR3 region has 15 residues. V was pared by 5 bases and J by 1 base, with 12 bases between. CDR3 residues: CASSRELLSYNEQFF. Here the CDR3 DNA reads TGTGCCAGCAGTCGCGAGCTCTTATCCTACAATGAGCAGTTCTTC.